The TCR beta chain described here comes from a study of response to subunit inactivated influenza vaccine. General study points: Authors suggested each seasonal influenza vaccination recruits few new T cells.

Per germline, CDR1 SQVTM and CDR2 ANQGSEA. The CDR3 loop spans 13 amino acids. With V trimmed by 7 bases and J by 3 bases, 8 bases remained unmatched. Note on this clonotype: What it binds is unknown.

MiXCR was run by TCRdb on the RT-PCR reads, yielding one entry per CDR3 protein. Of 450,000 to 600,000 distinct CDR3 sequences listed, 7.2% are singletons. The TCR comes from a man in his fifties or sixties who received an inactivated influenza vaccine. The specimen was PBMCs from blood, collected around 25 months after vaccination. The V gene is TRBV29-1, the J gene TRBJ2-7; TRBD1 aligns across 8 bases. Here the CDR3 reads CSALVTGGYEQYF. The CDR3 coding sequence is TGCAGCGCCCTAGTTACAGGGGGCTACGAGCAGTACTTC.